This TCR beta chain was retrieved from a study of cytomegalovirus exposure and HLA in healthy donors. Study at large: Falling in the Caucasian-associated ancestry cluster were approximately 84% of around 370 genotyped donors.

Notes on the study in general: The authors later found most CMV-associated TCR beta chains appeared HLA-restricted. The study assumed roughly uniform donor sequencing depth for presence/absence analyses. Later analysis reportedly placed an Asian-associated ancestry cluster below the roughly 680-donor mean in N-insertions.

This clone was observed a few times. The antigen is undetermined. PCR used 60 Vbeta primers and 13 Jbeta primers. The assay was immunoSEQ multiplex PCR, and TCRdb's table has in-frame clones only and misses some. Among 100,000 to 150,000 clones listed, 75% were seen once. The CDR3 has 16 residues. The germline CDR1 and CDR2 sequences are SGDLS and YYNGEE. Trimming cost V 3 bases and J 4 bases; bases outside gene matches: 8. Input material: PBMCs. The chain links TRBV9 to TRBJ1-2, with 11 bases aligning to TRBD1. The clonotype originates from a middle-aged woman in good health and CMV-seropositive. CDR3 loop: CASSGMDRGRGYGYTF. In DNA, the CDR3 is TGTGCCAGCAGCGGGATGGACAGGGGGCGGGGCTATGGCTACACCTTC.